These 2 T cell receptor beta chains originate from one sample sequenced in a study of shared clonotypes between healthy human individuals. Repertoires were generated with immunoSEQ multiplex PCR, while TCRdb's copy carries only in-frame clones and drops some. The sample includes 660,000 or so clones, roughly 96% of them seen just once. Selected positively for CCR7 and CD45RO-negative, naive CD8 cells excluded terminally differentiated effector memory CD45RA+ cells. Sample: naive CD8+ T cells sorted from blood. The source of these receptors is a woman aged 25 to 39 in good health.

The chain carries TRBV11-2 and TRBJ2-1, with 7 positions matching TRBD2. V shed 4 bases, J shed 4 bases, and the junction held 10 bases outside the gene matches. CDR1 is SGHAT, CDR2 FQNNGV, per germline. The CDR3 is 16 amino acids. The CDR3: CASSSRELARYNEQFF. CDR3 nucleotide sequence: TGTGCCAGCAGCTCCCGGGAACTAGCGCGGTACAATGAGCAGTTCTTC.

V usage is TRBV19 and J usage is TRBJ2-2; D call uncertain. The V end was cut by 4 bases, the J end by 6 bases, with 6 bases between. Germline CDR1 and CDR2: LNHDA and SQIVND (reference sequence). This CDR3 has 12 residues. CDR3 nucleotide sequence: TGTGCCAGTAGTAAATATTCCGGGGAGCTGTTTTTT. Its translation: CASSKYSGELFF. Together with reference TRBV19 and TRBJ2-2, the CDR3 gives the full variable domain: DGGITQSPKYLFRKEGQNVTLSCEQNLNHDAMYWYRQDPGQGLRLIYYSQIVNDFQKGDIAEGYSVSREKKESFPLTVTSAQKNPTAFYLCASSKYSGELFFGEGSRLTVL.